The 5 T cell receptor beta chains reported below all come from one sample, sequenced in a study of T cells in localized non-small cell lung cancer. Sequenced by immunoSEQ multiplex PCR; TCRdb stores in-frame clones only, minus some. Of around 96,000 clones listed, approximately 90% are singletons. The specimen was PBMCs, collected before any cancer treatment. All receptors derive from a woman between 35 and 70 years old with stage II squamous cell lung carcinoma.

The genes are TRBV6-1 and TRBJ1-1, with TRBD1 matching 7 bases. Germline CDR1 MNHNS, CDR2 SASEGT. CDR3 size: 16 residues. V shed 3 bases, J shed 3 bases, and the junction held 10 bases outside the gene matches. The DNA for the CDR3 is TGTGCCAGCAGTGAGACGGTCTACAGGGGAGACACTGAAGCTTTCTTT. This codes for CASSETVYRGDTEAFF.

The chain has TRBV5-6 and TRBJ1-2, with 7 bases aligning to TRBD1. Per germline, CDR1 SGHDT and CDR2 YYEEEE. Unmatched junction bases numbered 8, after V lost 6 bases and J lost 6 bases. This CDR3 has 13 residues. The DNA of the CDR3 is TGTGCCAGCACTCACAGGGGAGGCGATGGCTACACCTTC. It translates to CASTHRGGDGYTF.

The V gene is TRBV6-6, the J gene TRBJ2-2; TRBD2 agrees at 10 bases. The germline V gene has CDR1 MNHNY and CDR2 SVGAGI (reference sequence). The length of the CDR3 is 14 residues. The ends lost 8 bases at V and 5 bases at J; junction bases unmatched: 5. CDR3 in DNA: TGTGCCAGCTGGGCTAGCGGGAGTACCGGGGAGCTGTTTTTT. Translating gives CASWASGSTGELFF.

V usage is TRBV5-1 and J usage is TRBJ2-7, with TRBD2 matching 11 bases. Germline V gene lookup returns CDR1 SGHRS and CDR2 YFSETQ. With 0 bases clipped from V and 0 bases from J, the junction kept 5 bases outside the gene matches. This CDR3 spans 17 amino acids. Here the CDR3 DNA reads TGCGCCAGCAGCTTGGGAGGGACTAGCGGTAACTCCTACGAGCAGTACTTC. This sequence encodes CASSLGGTSGNSYEQYF.

This clone was recorded only once. Likely a read error: the CDR3 ends without its conserved phenylalanine or tryptophan. The chain carries TRBV2 and TRBJ1-5; 10 positions agree with TRBD1. Trimming cost V 3 bases and J 8 bases; bases outside gene matches: 7. The CDR3 is made up of 15 amino acids. Looked up from germline, CDR1 is SNHLY and CDR2 is FYNNEI. The CDR3 reads CASSEARDRGEPQHL. CDR3 bases: TGTGCCAGCAGTGAGGCCCGGGACAGGGGAGAGCCCCAGCATCTT.